One and the same sample provided the 29 T cell receptor beta chains below, sequenced in a study of beta chain features in type 1 diabetes. Study-wide results and caveats: The study found moderately but significantly shorter TCRB CDR3s in all four CD4+ subsets of Type 1 diabetes patients.

Antigen specificity for these receptors is unknown. Expressed TCRB transcripts were sequenced, since all the RNA that had been isolated was reverse transcribed. Method: immunoSEQ multiplex PCR; TCRdb's copy keeps in-frame clones and lacks some. The sample consists of around 180,000 clones, less than 10% of them appearing once. The sequencing sample was made of central memory CD4+ T cells from blood. Every receptor here comes from a man between 18 and 29 years old with type 1 diabetes.

This chain joins TRBV19 and TRBJ1-4; 7 bases line up with TRBD1. Germline lookup yields CDR1 LNHDA and CDR2 SQIVND (reference sequence). V dropped 5 bases and J dropped 4; count of bases not matched to a gene: 7. The CDR3 totals 15 residues. This chain's CDR3 is CASSVTGTVNEKLFF. The CDR3 DNA follows: TGTGCCAGTAGTGTCACCGGGACAGTTAATGAAAAACTGTTTTTT.

This clone was seen many times. The DNA for the CDR3 is TGTGCCAGCAGCTTCGAAGTAGCGGGGTACAATGAGCAGTTCTTC. Amino acids: CASSFEVAGYNEQFF. The gene calls are TRBV7-2 and TRBJ2-1, with 8 bases fitting TRBD2. The CDR3 is 15 residues long. CDR1 is SGHTA and CDR2 is FQGNSA in the germline V gene. The V gene end was trimmed by 3 bases and the J gene end by 4 bases; junction bases not matched to a gene: 5.

This clone turned up a few times. The chain links TRBV9 to TRBJ2-7; D is unresolved. The germline CDR1 and CDR2 sequences are SGDLS and YYNGEE. The CDR3 loop spans 16 amino acids. V dropped 0 bases and J dropped 6 bases, with 19 bases sitting between them. The CDR3 nucleotides read TGTGCCAGCAGCGTAGCCGGAGACGCCAATCCTCGCGAGCAGTACTTC. This sequence encodes CASSVAGDANPREQYF.

The rearrangement uses TRBV5-8 and TRBJ2-5; 7 bases align to TRBD1. The CDR3 sequence is 13 residues long. Looked up from germline, CDR1 is SGHTS and CDR2 is YDEGEE. Trimming took 4 bases from V and 2 from J; bases not matched to a gene: 2. DNA for the CDR3: TGTGCCAGCAGCCGGGACAGACAAGAGACCCAGTACTTC. Translating gives CASSRDRQETQYF.

This clone occurred a few times. The chain couples TRBV7-9 to TRBJ2-5; D is ambiguous. The length of the CDR3 is 13 residues. Germline assignment: CDR1 SEHNR and CDR2 FQNEAQ (reference sequence). Trimming pared 1 base from V and 4 bases from J, leaving 7 bases between. This CDR3 is CASSLGSGETQYF. In nucleotides, the CDR3 is TGTGCCAGCAGCTTAGGTAGTGGAGAGACCCAGTACTTC. Using reference TRBV7-9 and TRBJ2-5 for the parts outside the CDR3, the full variable domain is DTGVSQNPRHKITKRGQNVTFRCDPISEHNRLYWYRQTLGQGPEFLTYFQNEAQLEKSRLLSDRFSAERPKGSFSTLEIQRTEQGDSAMYLCASSLGSGETQYFGPGTRLLVL.

This chain connects TRBV5-4 to TRBJ2-5, with 10 nucleotides matching TRBD1. The CDR3 is 13 residues long. CDR1 is SGHNT, CDR2 YYREEE, per germline (reference sequence). Unmatched junction bases numbered 2, after V lost 4 bases and J lost 5 bases. CDR3 residues: CASSGQGGETQYF. In DNA form, the CDR3 reads TGTGCCAGCAGCGGACAGGGGGGGGAGACCCAGTACTTC.

V is TRBV5-6 and J is TRBJ2-7; D uncertain. CDR1 and CDR2 (germline): SGHDT, YYEEEE. The CDR3 is 13 amino acids. The V end lost 1 base, the J end lost 9 bases, and 14 bases lay between the germline ends. For the CDR3, the DNA is TGTGCCAGCAGCTTGTGGGCTACCGACCTGCAGTACTTC. Amino acids: CASSLWATDLQYF. Variable domain in full (rest from reference TRBV5-6 and TRBJ2-7): DAGVTQSPTHLIKTRGQQVTLRCSPKSGHDTVSWYQQALGQGPQFIFQYYEEEERQRGNFPDRFSGHQFPNYSSELNVNALLLGDSALYLCASSLWATDLQYFGPGTRLTVT.

J is TRBJ2-7 and V is TRBV7-9; D gene ambiguous. CDR1 SEHNR and CDR2 FQNEAQ come from the germline V gene (reference sequence). V gave up 5 bases and J gave up 6 bases, with 11 bases separating them. The CDR3 has 12 residues. The chain's CDR3 is CASSPTSGEQYF. For the CDR3, the DNA is TGTGCCAGCAGCCCTACATCGGGCGAGCAGTACTTC.

The J gene is TRBJ2-7, the V gene TRBV15; 8 bases align to TRBD2. V lost 1 base to trimming and J lost 0 bases; unmatched junction nucleotides: 5. CDR1 is LNHNV and CDR2 is YYDKDF in the germline V gene (reference sequence). This CDR3 spans 16 amino acids. CDR3 amino acids: CATSRAGGRSSYEQYF. In DNA, the CDR3 is TGTGCCACCAGCAGAGCGGGCGGGAGGAGCTCCTACGAGCAGTACTTC. Drawing the rest from reference TRBV15 and TRBJ2-7, the complete variable domain is DAMVIQNPRYQVTQFGKPVTLSCSQTLNHNVMYWYQQKSSQAPKLLFHYYDKDFNNEADTPDNFQSRRPNTSFCFLDIRSPGLGDTAMYLCATSRAGGRSSYEQYFGPGTRLTVT.

This clone was counted only a few times. The gene calls are TRBV5-1 and TRBJ2-3; 11 nucleotides match TRBD2. This CDR3 has 18 residues. Per germline, CDR1 SGHRS and CDR2 YFSETQ. V lost 1 base and J lost 2; bases outside the gene matches: 9. CDR3 amino acids: CASSLPTLAGGNTDTQYF. The CDR3 nucleotides read TGCGCCAGCAGCTTGCCGACGCTAGCGGGAGGAAACACAGATACGCAGTATTTT. Supplemented by reference TRBV5-1 and TRBJ2-3, the full variable domain reads KAGVTQTPRYLIKTRGQQVTLSCSPISGHRSVSWYQQTPGQGLQFLFEYFSETQRNKGNFPGRFSGRQFSNSRSEMNVSTLELGDSALYLCASSLPTLAGGNTDTQYFGPGTRLTVL.

This clone was observed a few times. This chain uses TRBV28 with TRBJ2-5; 11 bases map to TRBD2. Per the germline V gene, CDR1 is MDHEN and CDR2 is SYDVKM. V lost 6 bases, J lost 2 bases, and 8 bases stayed unmatched. The CDR3 sequence is 16 residues long. For the CDR3, the DNA is TGTGCCAGCAGAATAAGGACTAGCGGGCATCAAGAGACCCAGTACTTC. Translation gives CASRIRTSGHQETQYF.

This sequence joins TRBV18 and TRBJ2-5; 8 nucleotides agree with TRBD1. V lost 4 bases and J lost 1; bases outside the gene matches: 2. Germline V gene sequence: CDR1 KGHSH, CDR2 LQKENI. This CDR3 contains 14 residues. CDR3 amino acids: CASSLGQAQETQYF. DNA for the CDR3: TGTGCCAGCTCACTGGGACAGGCCCAAGAGACCCAGTACTTC.

CDR3 coding DNA: TGCAGCGGGCAGACTAGCGGGAACCACAATGAGCAGTTCTTC. Protein product: CSGQTSGNHNEQFF. V is TRBV29-1 and J is TRBJ2-1; 11 nucleotides align to TRBD2. Germline V gene sequence: CDR1 SQVTM, CDR2 ANQGSEA. The CDR3 spans 14 residues. Trimming took 7 bases from V and 5 from J; bases not matched to a gene: 7.

On this clone: Distinct nucleotide sequences in the sample also encode this CDR3. The chain uses TRBV15 and TRBJ1-4; 7 nucleotides agree with TRBD1. The CDR3 is 15 amino acids. Per germline, CDR1 LNHNV and CDR2 YYDKDF (reference sequence). J gave up 7 bases and V 3 bases, and 8 bases lay outside the gene matches. The CDR3 region has the DNA TGTGCCACCAGCAGGGGAGACAGGGAGTCTGAAAAACTGTTTTTT. Its protein is CATSRGDRESEKLFF.

The rearrangement joins TRBV9 to TRBJ2-6, with D maybe TRBD1 (6 bases). The CDR3 sequence is 16 residues long. Germline V CDR1 and CDR2: SGDLS, YYNGEE. V was shortened by 2 bases and J by 0 bases, with 9 bases between the two germline ends. The CDR3, as DNA: TGTGCCAGCAGCGTCGGACAGCACTCTGGGGCCAACGTCCTGACTTTC. It yields the protein CASSVGQHSGANVLTF.

This clone was counted many times. V and J are TRBV27 and TRBJ2-1, with 14 bases that match TRBD2. The junction had 8 bases not matched to a gene; V was cut back by 6 bases and J by 10 bases. This CDR3 comprises 15 residues. Per the germline V gene, CDR1 is MNHEY and CDR2 is SMNVEV (reference sequence). DNA of the CDR3: TGTGCCAGCAGACGGGGACTAGCGGGGGACAGCGAGCAGTTCTTC. Its translation: CASRRGLAGDSEQFF.

A few counts support this clone. The rearrangement joins TRBV5-1 to TRBJ2-1; D is possibly TRBD1 (6 bases). V was trimmed by 4 bases and J by 14 bases, leaving 19 bases between them. The CDR3 loop spans 13 amino acids. The germline CDR1 and CDR2 sequences are SGHRS and YFSETQ. The CDR3 is CASSEQGLDVEFF. The DNA for the CDR3 is TGCGCCAGCAGCGAACAGGGTCTTGACGTGGAGTTCTTC.

This clone was seen more than once but under ten times. The V gene is TRBV21-1, the J gene TRBJ2-7; TRBD1 is the table's D call and was not checked against the DNA. TRBV21-1 is flagged as a pseudogene. The CDR3 is made up of 16 amino acids. CDR3 residues: CASSKVRRVSTYEQYF. In DNA form, the CDR3 reads TGTGCCAGCAGCAAAGTGCGCAGGGTAAGCACCTACGAGCAGTACTTC.

The chain combines TRBV6-5 with TRBJ1-1; 7 bases fit TRBD1. With 0 bases clipped from V and 5 bases from J, the junction kept 9 bases outside the gene matches. Looked up from germline, CDR1 is MNHEY and CDR2 is SVGAGI. This CDR3 is built from 16 residues. The CDR3 loop is CASSYSMTGKKTEAFF. In nucleotides, the CDR3 is TGTGCCAGCAGTTACTCGATGACAGGGAAGAAAACTGAAGCTTTCTTT.

This clone showed up just a few times. V and J are TRBV6-5 and TRBJ1-2; no clear D gene. Germline V lookup: CDR1 MNHEY, CDR2 SVGAGI. CDR3 size: 13 residues. Trimming stripped 5 bases from V and 4 bases from J, with 11 bases between. This CDR3 is CASSRTPGYGYTF. Written as DNA, the CDR3 is TGTGCCAGCAGTAGAACACCGGGCTATGGCTACACCTTC.

This clone was detected a few times. The chain recombines TRBV5-1 with TRBJ2-7; a weak D match, TRBD2 (6 bases). The germline gives CDR1 SGHRS, CDR2 YFSETQ. The V gene lost 2 bases and the J gene lost 3 bases, with 12 bases spanning the gap. The CDR3 length is 14 residues. This CDR3 is CASSFGTDRYEQYF. Written as DNA, the CDR3 is TGCGCCAGCAGCTTTGGGACTGATCGCTACGAGCAGTACTTC.

The V call is TRBV19, the J call TRBJ2-1; 8 nucleotides match TRBD1. The germline V gene has CDR1 LNHDA and CDR2 SQIVND (reference sequence). With V trimmed by 0 bases and J by 7 bases, 5 bases remained unmatched. This CDR3 has 15 amino acids. CDR3 amino acids: CASSIENRGKNEQFF. Here the CDR3 DNA reads TGTGCCAGTAGTATAGAAAACAGGGGGAAGAATGAGCAGTTCTTC. Full variable domain (remainder filled in from reference TRBV19 and TRBJ2-1): DGGITQSPKYLFRKEGQNVTLSCEQNLNHDAMYWYRQDPGQGLRLIYYSQIVNDFQKGDIAEGYSVSREKKESFPLTVTSAQKNPTAFYLCASSIENRGKNEQFFGPGTRLTVL.

This clone was seen only a few times. The chain recombines TRBV28 with TRBJ2-6; D not certain. The germline CDR1 and CDR2 sequences are MDHEN and SYDVKM. The CDR3 has 16 amino acids. V lost 5 bases and J lost 0, with 11 bases in between. In DNA, the CDR3 is TGTGCCAGCAGTCCGGAAACAGCCTCTGGGGCCAACGTCCTGACTTTC. Translating gives CASSPETASGANVLTF. The variable domain in full, with the rest retrieved from reference TRBV28 and TRBJ2-6, is DVKVTQSSRYLVKRTGEKVFLECVQDMDHENMFWYRQDPGLGLRLIYFSYDVKMKEKGDIPEGYSVSREKKERFSLILESASTNQTSMYLCASSPETASGANVLTFGAGSRLTVL.

The chain joins TRBV6-5 to TRBJ1-2; 7 bases align to TRBD1. V was pared by 7 bases and J by 0 bases, with 8 bases of the junction left unmatched. This CDR3 contains 15 residues. The germline gives CDR1 MNHEY, CDR2 SVGAGI. The CDR3 DNA follows: TGTGCCAGCATCGCCGGGACAGCCACTAACTATGGCTACACCTTC. Protein product: CASIAGTATNYGYTF.

V is TRBV28 and J is TRBJ2-7, with D unresolved. Trimming left V 6 bases short and J 4 bases short, with 16 bases between. The CDR3 contains 14 residues. Germline V gene sequence: CDR1 MDHEN, CDR2 SYDVKM. The CDR3 bases are TGTGCCAGCAGCCTCGTACAGATATCATACGAGCAGTACTTC. Its translation is CASSLVQISYEQYF.

This clone was counted at least ten times. This chain connects TRBV29-1 to TRBJ1-2; D gene ambiguous. The germline gives CDR1 SQVTM, CDR2 ANQGSEA. The CDR3 runs 12 residues. Between the trimmed V and J ends, which lost 6 bases and 4 bases, there was a span of 12 bases. The CDR3 protein is CSVEQGAYGYTF. DNA of the CDR3: TGCAGCGTCGAGCAAGGAGCCTATGGCTACACCTTC.

Only a few counts were recorded for this clone. Other DNA variants within this sample encode the same CDR3. The chain carries TRBV5-1 and TRBJ2-6; perhaps TRBD1 as D (6 bases). Germline assignment: CDR1 SGHRS and CDR2 YFSETQ. With 1 base removed from V and 0 bases from J, the gap between germline ends came to 8 bases. The CDR3 sequence is 16 residues long. The CDR3 region has the DNA TGCGCCAGCAGCTTGACAGGGAGCTCTGGGGCCAACGTCCTGACTTTC. As protein: CASSLTGSSGANVLTF. Filled out from reference TRBV5-1 and TRBJ2-6, the complete variable domain reads KAGVTQTPRYLIKTRGQQVTLSCSPISGHRSVSWYQQTPGQGLQFLFEYFSETQRNKGNFPGRFSGRQFSNSRSEMNVSTLELGDSALYLCASSLTGSSGANVLTFGAGSRLTVL.

The genes are TRBV19 and TRBJ1-1; 7 bases are shared with TRBD1. J was trimmed by 3 bases and V by 7 bases; bases with no gene match: 5. This CDR3 spans 13 amino acids. Germline CDR1 is LNHDA and CDR2 is SQIVND (reference sequence). The CDR3 region is CASTGQYHTEAFF. In DNA form, the CDR3 reads TGTGCCAGTACGGGACAGTATCACACTGAAGCTTTCTTT.

This clone was recorded a few times. The gene calls are TRBV6-5 and TRBJ1-5, with D unclear. CDR1 and CDR2 (germline): MNHEY, SVGAGI. V dropped 6 bases and J dropped 0 bases, with 9 bases sitting between them. The CDR3 length is 14 residues. The CDR3 coding sequence is TGTGCCAGCAGCCGTAAATATAGCAATCAGCCCCAGCATTTT. Translated, it gives CASSRKYSNQPQHF.